Shown below are 28 T cell receptor beta chains from a single sample sequenced in a study of cytomegalovirus exposure and HLA in healthy donors. The PCR had 60 Vbeta and 13 Jbeta primers. Sequencing was performed with immunoSEQ multiplex PCR; in TCRdb, only in-frame clones are kept and a portion is missing. The sample records tens of thousands of clones, about 74% being singletons. Specimen: PBMCs. These receptor sequences come from a man between 25 and 39 years old in good health and CMV-seronegative.

The V call is TRBV28, the J call TRBJ1-1; maybe TRBD1 (6 bases). The germline gives CDR1 MDHEN, CDR2 SYDVKM. V was shortened by 4 bases and J by 5 bases, with 17 bases between the two germline ends. This CDR3 is 15 amino acids long. The DNA of the CDR3 is TGTGCCAGCAGTTCCCCGGCCTGGGGGCGGACTGAAGCTTTCTTT. It is translated as CASSSPAWGRTEAFF.

The genes are TRBV5-5 and TRBJ1-4, with 10 bases matching TRBD1. V shed 3 bases and J 6 bases; nucleotides not matched to a gene: 2. CDR1 is SGHKS and CDR2 is YYEKEE in the germline V gene (reference sequence). The CDR3 runs 14 residues. CDR3 DNA sequence: TGTGCCAGCAGCTCGGGACAGGGGTATGAAAAACTGTTTTTT. This gives the protein CASSSGQGYEKLFF.

This clone turned up a few times. V is TRBV7-2 and J is TRBJ2-7; D might be TRBD1 (6 bases). This CDR3 has 14 amino acids. The V end lost 7 bases, the J end lost 3 bases, and 16 bases lay between the germline ends. Germline CDR1 reads SGHTA; CDR2 reads FQGNSA. CDR3 DNA sequence: TGTGCCAGCACCCCTCCAGGGGCAATCTACGAGCAGTACTTC. Translating gives CASTPPGAIYEQYF.

The chain combines TRBV4-2 with TRBJ2-1, with 7 positions matching TRBD2. Germline V lookup: CDR1 LGHNA, CDR2 YNFKEQ. Trimming removed 3 bases from V and 8 bases from J; junction bases left unmatched: 10. CDR3 size: 15 residues. The CDR3 DNA is TGTGCCAGCAGCCACGGAAACGTGGGGGGGGATGAGCAGTTCTTC. Encoded protein: CASSHGNVGGDEQFF.

The chain joins TRBV7-6 to TRBJ1-2, with 7 bases lining up with TRBD1. Per germline, CDR1 SGHVS and CDR2 FNYEAQ. V trimming: 0 bases; J trimming: 8 bases; junction bases outside the gene matches: 3. The CDR3 extends over 13 amino acids. DNA for the CDR3: TGTGCCAGCAGCTTAGCGCAAGGGGGCGGCTACACCTTC. This sequence encodes CASSLAQGGGYTF.

The chain employs TRBV28 and TRBJ2-5, with a weak D call TRBD2 (5 bases). The V gene lost 5 bases and the J gene lost 1 base, with 20 bases spanning the gap. This CDR3 contains 17 residues. Germline lookup yields CDR1 MDHEN and CDR2 SYDVKM. CDR3 bases: TGTGCCAGCAGTCAATTAAAGGGAGCGACGATCCAAGAGACCCAGTACTTC. This sequence encodes CASSQLKGATIQETQYF.

The genes are TRBV7-2 and TRBJ2-5; 7 nucleotides agree with TRBD1. The V gene's germline CDR1 is SGHTA and CDR2 FQGNSA. The trim removed 5 bases at V and 2 bases at J, leaving 5 bases unmatched. The CDR3 contains 14 residues. In DNA, the CDR3 is TGTGCCAGCAGCCGAGGGACAGAGCAAGAGACCCAGTACTTC. Translated: CASSRGTEQETQYF.

This clone has a handful of counts. The chain recombines TRBV5-1 with TRBJ2-1; D is possibly TRBD2 (6 bases). CDR3 size: 15 residues. CDR1 is SGHRS and CDR2 is YFSETQ in the germline V gene. The ends were cut back, 6 bases at V and 5 bases at J, with 18 bases in the middle. The CDR3 coding sequence is TGCGCCAGCACCACAACGGGTAGCGGCCACAATGAGCAGTTCTTC. This encodes CASTTTGSGHNEQFF. Combining the CDR3 with reference TRBV5-1 and TRBJ2-1 gives the whole variable domain KAGVTQTPRYLIKTRGQQVTLSCSPISGHRSVSWYQQTPGQGLQFLFEYFSETQRNKGNFPGRFSGRQFSNSRSEMNVSTLELGDSALYLCASTTTGSGHNEQFFGPGTRLTVL.

J is TRBJ2-2 and V is TRBV27; 7 bases line up with TRBD1. J was trimmed by 6 bases and V by 5 bases; bases with no gene match: 3. CDR1 and CDR2 (germline): MNHEY, SMNVEV (reference sequence). The CDR3 has 13 residues. The CDR3 sequence is CASSHRGAGELFF. The DNA of the CDR3 is TGTGCCAGCAGTCACAGGGGTGCCGGGGAGCTGTTTTTT.

The chain couples TRBV7-2 to TRBJ1-2, with 7 bases fitting TRBD1. Germline V gene sequence: CDR1 SGHTA, CDR2 FQGNSA. CDR3 length: 14 amino acids. V shed 5 bases, J shed 6 bases, and the junction held 9 bases outside the gene matches. The CDR3 DNA follows: TGTGCCAGCAGCGGCTACGGGACAGTAAATGGCTACACCTTC. It codes for CASSGYGTVNGYTF.

The V and J genes are TRBV5-4 and TRBJ2-7; 10 bases fit TRBD1. The CDR3 is made up of 15 amino acids. After removal of 0 bases from V and 3 bases from J, the junction contained 3 bases not matched to a gene. Germline CDR1 reads SGHNT; CDR2 reads YYREEE (reference sequence). CDR3 in amino acids: CASSLDGTGDYEQYF. The CDR3 DNA sequence: TGTGCCAGCAGCTTGGATGGGACAGGGGACTACGAGCAGTACTTC.

The V gene is TRBV18, the J gene TRBJ2-1, with D possibly being TRBD1 (6 bases). The germline V gene has CDR1 KGHSH and CDR2 LQKENI. The V end lost 5 bases, the J end lost 8 bases, and 13 bases lay between the germline ends. There are 13 residues in the CDR3. The CDR3 sequence: CASSTTGLDEQFF. The DNA of the CDR3 is TGTGCCAGCTCAACTACAGGGCTCGATGAGCAGTTCTTC. The full variable domain, in which reference TRBV18 and TRBJ2-1 provide the parts outside the CDR3, is NAGVMQNPRHLVRRRGQEARLRCSPMKGHSHVYWYRQLPEEGLKFMVYLQKENIIDESGMPKERFSAEFPKEGPSILRIQQVVRGDSAAYFCASSTTGLDEQFFGPGTRLTVL.

The chain joins TRBV7-6 to TRBJ2-5, with 9 bases aligning to TRBD2. Trimming removed 5 bases from V and 2 bases from J; junction bases left unmatched: 6. The CDR3 totals 15 residues. CDR1 and CDR2 (germline): SGHVS, FNYEAQ. The CDR3 DNA reads TGTGCCAGCAGCACGACTAGCGGAGCGCAAGAGACCCAGTACTTC. This translates into CASSTTSGAQETQYF.

The chain uses TRBV7-9 and TRBJ1-3; maybe TRBD1 (5 bases). Trimming took off 10 bases at V and 0 bases at J, with 13 bases between the two ends. CDR1 SEHNR and CDR2 FQNEAQ come from the germline V gene (reference sequence). This CDR3 has 14 residues. This CDR3 is CATKTDRSGNTIYF. DNA for the CDR3: TGTGCCACAAAGACAGACCGCTCTGGAAACACCATATATTTT.

The chain combines TRBV10-2 with TRBJ1-2, with 9 bases matching TRBD1. The CDR3 has 16 amino acids. Per germline, CDR1 WSHSY and CDR2 SAAADI. Losses at the gene ends were 3 bases for V and 2 bases for J; bases not matched to a gene: 7. This CDR3 reads CASSDLRTGANYGYTF. The CDR3 nucleotides are TGCGCCAGCAGTGACCTTCGGACAGGGGCGAACTATGGCTACACCTTC.

This clone was counted a few times. The V and J genes are TRBV9 and TRBJ2-7; 8 bases map to TRBD1. Trimming at V came to 2 bases and at J to 3 bases, leaving 7 bases not matched to a gene. From germline, CDR1 is SGDLS and CDR2 YYNGEE. The CDR3 consists of 15 residues. DNA of the CDR3: TGTGCCAGCAGCGTGGGGACAGGCCTAGGCTACGAGCAGTACTTC. Translation gives CASSVGTGLGYEQYF.

The chain uses TRBV9 and TRBJ2-7; D is ambiguous. Trimming took 3 bases from V and 5 from J, leaving 15 bases between them. The length of the CDR3 is 14 residues. The germline CDR1 and CDR2 sequences are SGDLS and YYNGEE. The CDR3 DNA is TGTGCCAGCAGCGCATTTCTCGCGAGCGACGAGCAGTACTTC. It encodes CASSAFLASDEQYF.

The V gene is TRBV13, the J gene TRBJ1-5; TRBD1 aligns across 7 bases. V trimming: 5 bases; J trimming: 2 bases; junction bases outside the gene matches: 6. The CDR3 loop spans 15 amino acids. Per germline, CDR1 PRHDT and CDR2 FYEKMQ (reference sequence). CDR3 bases: TGTGCCAGCAGCCATAGGGGGCTCGGCAATCAGCCCCAGCATTTT. Its translation: CASSHRGLGNQPQHF.

The chain is built from TRBV11-2 and TRBJ2-7; D is uncertain. V lost 1 base and J lost 2, with 12 bases in between. Per the germline V gene, CDR1 is SGHAT and CDR2 is FQNNGV. This CDR3 comprises 15 residues. This CDR3 reads CASSLGAQRTYEQYF. CDR3 nucleotide sequence: TGTGCCAGCAGCTTAGGGGCGCAGAGAACCTACGAGCAGTACTTC.

The chain carries TRBV7-9 and TRBJ2-1; the D gene is possibly TRBD1 (7 bases). This CDR3 is 15 amino acids long. Germline-derived CDR1 and CDR2 are SEHNR and FQNEAQ (reference sequence). Between the trimmed V and J ends, which lost 5 bases and 6 bases, there was a span of 17 bases. CDR3 DNA: TGTGCCAGCAGCCCCCGGGGGACAGTGGGCAATGAGCAGTTCTTC. Encoded protein: CASSPRGTVGNEQFF.

The count of this clone is one. V and J are TRBV14 and TRBJ1-1; 8 positions agree with TRBD1. The V and J ends lost 7 bases and 1 base, in that order; junction bases with no gene match: 5. The CDR3 has 14 amino acids. Per the germline V gene, CDR1 is SGHDN and CDR2 is FVKESK. The CDR3 nucleotides are TGTGCCAGCAATCCTCAGGGGGCGAACACTGAAGCTTTCTTT. This sequence encodes CASNPQGANTEAFF.

The rearrangement uses TRBV6-1 and TRBJ1-1, with D tentatively TRBD1 (6 bases). The V gene's germline CDR1 is MNHNS and CDR2 SASEGT. V was pared by 4 bases and J by 3 bases, with 15 bases between. There are 15 residues in the CDR3. In DNA form, the CDR3 reads TGTGCCAGCAGTGTGAAACAGGGTCGGTACACTGAAGCTTTCTTT. Its protein is CASSVKQGRYTEAFF.

The chain is built from TRBV28 and TRBJ2-2; the D is unclear. Germline V lookup: CDR1 MDHEN, CDR2 SYDVKM. Between the trimmed V and J ends, which lost 3 bases and 2 bases, there was a span of 7 bases. CDR3 length: 14 amino acids. In DNA, the CDR3 is TGTGCCAGCAGTTTTAGTCATAACACCGGGGAGCTGTTTTTT. Its translation: CASSFSHNTGELFF.

The chain is built from TRBV5-1 and TRBJ1-2; D may be TRBD1 (6 bases). The V end was cut by 4 bases, the J end by 7 bases, with 17 bases between. The germline V gene encodes CDR1 SGHRS and CDR2 YFSETQ. This CDR3 is built from 14 residues. CDR3 in amino acids: CASSRFTGRTGYTF. The CDR3 DNA follows: TGCGCCAGCAGCAGATTCACAGGGCGTACTGGCTACACCTTC. Full variable domain (missing parts from reference TRBV5-1 and TRBJ1-2): KAGVTQTPRYLIKTRGQQVTLSCSPISGHRSVSWYQQTPGQGLQFLFEYFSETQRNKGNFPGRFSGRQFSNSRSEMNVSTLELGDSALYLCASSRFTGRTGYTFGSGTRLTVV.

The V gene is TRBV10-3, the J gene TRBJ2-2; 7 nucleotides agree with TRBD1. From germline, CDR1 is ENHRY and CDR2 SYGVKD. The V segment lost 3 bases and the J segment 1 base; nucleotides outside the gene matches: 11. CDR3 length: 18 amino acids. In DNA form, the CDR3 reads TGTGCCATCAGTGACGGGGTGAAGGGACAGCTGAACACCGGGGAGCTGTTTTTT. The encoded protein is CAISDGVKGQLNTGELFF.

The rearrangement uses TRBV2 and TRBJ2-1; TRBD1 matches at 9 bases. Germline V CDR1 and CDR2: SNHLY, FYNNEI. V shed 8 bases, J shed 2 bases, and the junction held 19 bases outside the gene matches. The CDR3 runs 19 residues. In nucleotides, the CDR3 is TGTGCCAGCTCTACTTGGACAGGGGAGGCCCTTGGGCCCTACAATGAGCAGTTCTTC. Translated, it gives CASSTWTGEALGPYNEQFF. The full variable domain, in which reference TRBV2 and TRBJ2-1 provide the parts outside the CDR3, is EPEVTQTPSHQVTQMGQEVILRCVPISNHLYFYWYRQILGQKVEFLVSFYNNEISEKSEIFDDQFSVERPDGSNFTLKIRSTKLEDSAMYFCASSTWTGEALGPYNEQFFGPGTRLTVL.

Comment on this clone: It is likely a read error: a sequence one base away is far more abundant. V is TRBV6-5 and J is TRBJ2-5; tentative D call: TRBD1 (6 bases). Germline assignment: CDR1 MNHEY and CDR2 SVGAGI. This CDR3 spans 14 amino acids. V lost 6 bases and J 2 bases, leaving 13 bases between the germline ends. This CDR3 is CASRDSGRQETQYF. The CDR3 DNA sequence: TGTGCCAGCAGGGACAGCGGCAGGCAAGAGACCCAGTACTTC.

The CDR3 sequence is CASSQGGTQLTDTQYF. CDR3 coding DNA: TGTGCCAGCAGCCAAGGCGGGACCCAACTCACAGATACGCAGTATTTT. The chain links TRBV4-2 to TRBJ2-3, with D possibly being TRBD2 (6 bases). Germline lookup yields CDR1 LGHNA and CDR2 YNFKEQ. The CDR3 is 16 amino acids. V shed 1 base and J shed 2 bases, with 13 bases lying between them.